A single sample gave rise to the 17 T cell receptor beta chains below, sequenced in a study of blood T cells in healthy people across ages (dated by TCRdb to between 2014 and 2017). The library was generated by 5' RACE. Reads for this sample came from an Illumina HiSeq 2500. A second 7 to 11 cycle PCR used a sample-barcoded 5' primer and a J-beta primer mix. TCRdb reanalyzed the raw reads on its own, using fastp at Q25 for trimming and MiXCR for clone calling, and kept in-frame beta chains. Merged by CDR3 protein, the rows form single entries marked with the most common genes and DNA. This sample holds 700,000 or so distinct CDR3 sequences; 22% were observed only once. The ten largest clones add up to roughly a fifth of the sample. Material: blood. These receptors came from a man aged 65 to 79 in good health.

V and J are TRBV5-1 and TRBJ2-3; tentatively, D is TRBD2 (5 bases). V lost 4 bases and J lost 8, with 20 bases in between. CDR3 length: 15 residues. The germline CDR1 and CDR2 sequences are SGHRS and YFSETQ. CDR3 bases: TGCGCCAGCAGCCCGGAAGCGGACTCTTTTGGTACGCAGTATTTT. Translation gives CASSPEADSFGTQYF.

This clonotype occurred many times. As DNA, the CDR3 is TGTGCCATCAGTGAGTCAGGGCGGGGCGGCTACACCTTC. Protein product: CAISESGRGGYTF. The chain has TRBV10-3 and TRBJ1-2; tentative D call: TRBD1 (5 bases). The germline V gene encodes CDR1 ENHRY and CDR2 SYGVKD. V lost 0 bases, J lost 8 bases, and 10 bases lay in between. The CDR3 is 13 residues long.

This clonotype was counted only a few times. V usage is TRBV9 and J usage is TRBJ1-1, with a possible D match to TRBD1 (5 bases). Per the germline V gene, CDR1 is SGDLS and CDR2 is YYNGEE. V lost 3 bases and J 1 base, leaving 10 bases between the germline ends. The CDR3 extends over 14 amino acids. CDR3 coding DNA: TGTGCCAGCAGCGCGAGACAGTCGAACACTGAAGCTTTCTTT. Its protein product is CASSARQSNTEAFF.

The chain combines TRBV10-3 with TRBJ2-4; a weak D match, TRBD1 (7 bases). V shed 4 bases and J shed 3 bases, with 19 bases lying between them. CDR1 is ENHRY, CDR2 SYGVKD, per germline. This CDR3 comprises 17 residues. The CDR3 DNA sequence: TGTGCCATCAGTGGGGAGACAGGGACTTTAGACAAAAACATTCAGTACTTC. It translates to CAISGETGTLDKNIQYF.

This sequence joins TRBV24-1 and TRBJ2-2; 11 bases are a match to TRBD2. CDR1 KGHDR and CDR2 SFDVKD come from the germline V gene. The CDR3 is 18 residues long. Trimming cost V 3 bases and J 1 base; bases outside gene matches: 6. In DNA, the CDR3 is TGTGCCACCAGTGATACAGGGACTAGCGGATGGAACACCGGGGAGCTGTTTTTT. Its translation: CATSDTGTSGWNTGELFF.

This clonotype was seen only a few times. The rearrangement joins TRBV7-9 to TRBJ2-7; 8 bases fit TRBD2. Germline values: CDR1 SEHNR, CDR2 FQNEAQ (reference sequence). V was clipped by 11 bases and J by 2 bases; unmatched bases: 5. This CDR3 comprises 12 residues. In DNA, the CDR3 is TGTGCCCCCCCCGGGAGGGCCTACGAGCAGTACTTC. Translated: CAPPGRAYEQYF. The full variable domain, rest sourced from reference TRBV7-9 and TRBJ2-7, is DTGVSQNPRHKITKRGQNVTFRCDPISEHNRLYWYRQTLGQGPEFLTYFQNEAQLEKSRLLSDRFSAERPKGSFSTLEIQRTEQGDSAMYLCAPPGRAYEQYFGPGTRLTVT.

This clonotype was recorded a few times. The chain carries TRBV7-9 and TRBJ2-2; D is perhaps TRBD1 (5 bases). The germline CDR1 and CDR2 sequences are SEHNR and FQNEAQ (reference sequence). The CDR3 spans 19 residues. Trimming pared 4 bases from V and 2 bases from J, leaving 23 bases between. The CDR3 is CASSYEARVWQVNTGELFF. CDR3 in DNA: TGTGCCAGCAGCTACGAGGCCAGGGTATGGCAAGTTAACACCGGGGAGCTGTTTTTT. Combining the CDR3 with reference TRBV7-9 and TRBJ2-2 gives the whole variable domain DTGVSQNPRHKITKRGQNVTFRCDPISEHNRLYWYRQTLGQGPEFLTYFQNEAQLEKSRLLSDRFSAERPKGSFSTLEIQRTEQGDSAMYLCASSYEARVWQVNTGELFFGEGSRLTVL.

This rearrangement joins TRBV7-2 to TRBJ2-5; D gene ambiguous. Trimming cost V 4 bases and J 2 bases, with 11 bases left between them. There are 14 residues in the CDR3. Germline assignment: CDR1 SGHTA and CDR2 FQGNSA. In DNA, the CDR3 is TGTGCCAGCAGCTCCACGCTGAAGCAAGAGACCCAGTACTTC. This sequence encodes CASSSTLKQETQYF.

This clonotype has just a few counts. The CDR3 region is CASSESTLLAKNIQYF. Here the CDR3 DNA reads TGCGCCAGCAGTGAGTCGACTCTGCTAGCCAAAAACATTCAGTACTTC. The V and J genes are TRBV10-1 and TRBJ2-4, with D uncertain. V was trimmed by 0 bases and J by 0 bases, leaving 9 bases between them. The length of the CDR3 is 16 residues. CDR1 is WNHNN, CDR2 SYGVQD, per germline (reference sequence).

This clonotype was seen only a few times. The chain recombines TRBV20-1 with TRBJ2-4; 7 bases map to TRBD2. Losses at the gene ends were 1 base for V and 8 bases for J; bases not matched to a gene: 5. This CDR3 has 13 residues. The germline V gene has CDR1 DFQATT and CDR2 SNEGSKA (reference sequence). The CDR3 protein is CSARGDGGYIQYF. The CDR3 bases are TGCAGTGCTAGAGGGGACGGGGGGTACATTCAGTACTTC.

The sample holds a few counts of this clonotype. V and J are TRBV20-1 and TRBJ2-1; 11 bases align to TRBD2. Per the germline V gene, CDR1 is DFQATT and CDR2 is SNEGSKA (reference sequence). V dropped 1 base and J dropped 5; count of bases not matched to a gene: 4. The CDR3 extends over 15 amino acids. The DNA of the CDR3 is TGCAGTGCTAGAGGTCGACTAGCGGGAAACAATGAGCAGTTCTTC. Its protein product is CSARGRLAGNNEQFF.

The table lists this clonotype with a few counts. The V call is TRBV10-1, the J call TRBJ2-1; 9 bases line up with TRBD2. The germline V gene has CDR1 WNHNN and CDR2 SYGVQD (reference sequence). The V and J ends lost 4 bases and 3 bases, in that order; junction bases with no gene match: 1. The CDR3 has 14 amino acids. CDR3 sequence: CASSGGGDYNEQFF. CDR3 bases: TGCGCCAGCAGTGGCGGGGGGGACTACAATGAGCAGTTCTTC.

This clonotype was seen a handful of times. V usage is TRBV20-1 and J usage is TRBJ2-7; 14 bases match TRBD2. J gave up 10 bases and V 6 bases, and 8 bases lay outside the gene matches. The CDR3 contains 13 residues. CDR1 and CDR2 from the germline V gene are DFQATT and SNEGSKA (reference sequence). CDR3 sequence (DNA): TGCAGTGCCCCGGGACTAGCGGGAGAATACCAGTACTTC. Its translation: CSAPGLAGEYQYF.

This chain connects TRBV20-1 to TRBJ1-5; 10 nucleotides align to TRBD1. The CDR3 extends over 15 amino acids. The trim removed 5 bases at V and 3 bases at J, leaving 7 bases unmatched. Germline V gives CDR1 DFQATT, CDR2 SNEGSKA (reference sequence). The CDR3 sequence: CSAPLGTGDNQPQHF. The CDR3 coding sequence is TGCAGTGCTCCGCTAGGGACAGGGGACAATCAGCCCCAGCATTTT.

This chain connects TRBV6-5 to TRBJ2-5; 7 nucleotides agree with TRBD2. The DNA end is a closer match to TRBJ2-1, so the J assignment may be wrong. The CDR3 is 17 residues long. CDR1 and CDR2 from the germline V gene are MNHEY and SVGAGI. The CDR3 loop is CASSYSLRGRARNEQFF. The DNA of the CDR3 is TGTGCCAGCAGTTACTCGTTGCGGGGGAGGGCTAGAAATGAGCAGTTCTTC.

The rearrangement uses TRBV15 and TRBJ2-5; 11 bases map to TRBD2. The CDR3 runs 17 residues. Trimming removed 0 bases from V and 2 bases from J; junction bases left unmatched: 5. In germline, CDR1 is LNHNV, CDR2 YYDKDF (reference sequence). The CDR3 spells CATSRDGLAGGQETQYF. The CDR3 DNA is TGTGCCACCAGCAGAGATGGGCTAGCGGGAGGTCAAGAGACCCAGTACTTC.

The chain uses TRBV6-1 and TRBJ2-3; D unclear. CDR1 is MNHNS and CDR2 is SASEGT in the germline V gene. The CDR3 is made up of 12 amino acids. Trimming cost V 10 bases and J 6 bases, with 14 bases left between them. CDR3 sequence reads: CATERDTDTQYF. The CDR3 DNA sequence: TGTGCCACCGAGAGAGACACCGATACGCAGTATTTT.